These 20 T cell receptor beta chains share one sample of origin, sequenced in a study of cytomegalovirus exposure and HLA in healthy donors (dated by TCRdb to 2016 to 2017). Libraries came from the immunoSEQ multiplex PCR assay. A mixture of 60 forward primers for TCR Vbeta segments and 13 reverse primers for TCR Jbeta segments was used in the multiplex PCR. TCRdb limited this immuneACCESS table to in-frame rearrangements with V and J called. A share of clones is missing; checked studies link under half to unresolved V genes, and the rest is unexplained. This sample comprises 110,000 to 150,000 clones, 75% to 90% of them detected only once. Just over 4.5% of the sample is in the top ten clones. The sequenced sample consisted of PBMCs. These receptors all come from a man aged 40-55 years in good health and CMV-seronegative.

The chain uses TRBV7-2 and TRBJ2-3; 14 bases fit TRBD2. The CDR3 is 17 residues long. CDR1 is SGHTA and CDR2 is FQGNSA in the germline V gene. V trimming: 1 base; J trimming: 6 bases; junction bases outside the gene matches: 6. CDR3: CASSLGLAGGRSDTQYF. The CDR3 DNA follows: TGTGCCAGCAGCTTAGGACTAGCGGGGGGGAGGTCCGATACGCAGTATTTT.

The chain employs TRBV6-1 and TRBJ1-6; TRBD1 might be the D (6 bases). This CDR3 has 14 residues. With 7 bases removed from V and 7 bases from J, the gap between germline ends came to 14 bases. The V gene's germline CDR1 is MNHNS and CDR2 SASEGT. The CDR3 is CASTAQGWNSPLHF. CDR3 sequence (DNA): TGTGCCAGCACCGCCCAGGGGTGGAATTCACCCCTCCACTTT.

The CDR3 DNA reads as TGTGCCAGCAGCGTAGTTAGCTCCACAGATACGCAGTATTTT. It is translated as CASSVVSSTDTQYF. The chain combines TRBV9 with TRBJ2-3; D is unresolved. CDR3 length: 14 residues. V was trimmed by 0 bases and J by 2 bases, leaving 7 bases between them. Germline-derived CDR1 and CDR2 are SGDLS and YYNGEE.

This chain connects TRBV9 to TRBJ2-5, with 8 bases aligning to TRBD2. Germline lookup yields CDR1 SGDLS and CDR2 YYNGEE. Losses at the gene ends were 0 bases for V and 2 bases for J; bases not matched to a gene: 6. The CDR3 spans 16 residues. CDR3 in amino acids: CASSVGVSGAQETQYF. The CDR3 DNA is TGTGCCAGCAGCGTAGGAGTTAGCGGGGCGCAAGAGACCCAGTACTTC.

The chain links TRBV7-6 to TRBJ1-2; 8 bases are shared with TRBD1. The CDR3 is 14 amino acids. The V and J ends lost 4 bases and 6 bases, in that order; junction bases with no gene match: 7. Germline-derived CDR1 and CDR2 are SGHVS and FNYEAQ. DNA of the CDR3: TGTGCCAGCAGCTCCTCAGGGGGCGTTAATGGCTACACCTTC. The encoded protein is CASSSSGGVNGYTF.

This chain uses TRBV5-1 with TRBJ2-7, with 7 bases identical to TRBD2. The V gene's germline CDR1 is SGHRS and CDR2 YFSETQ. This CDR3 has 15 residues. Germline trimming cut 4 bases from V and 2 bases from J; bases unmatched to any gene: 9. CDR3 residues: CASSVLSGVPYEQYF. The CDR3 DNA sequence: TGCGCCAGCAGCGTCCTAAGCGGGGTGCCCTACGAGCAGTACTTC.

V is TRBV4-2 and J is TRBJ2-3; 13 bases map to TRBD2. J gave up 1 base and V 1 base, and 8 bases lay outside the gene matches. The CDR3 spans 19 residues. The germline V gene has CDR1 LGHNA and CDR2 YNFKEQ. CDR3 region: CASSQGTGLAGRGTDTQYF. The CDR3 DNA is TGTGCCAGCAGCCAAGGGACGGGACTAGCGGGGCGGGGCACAGATACGCAGTATTTT.

V and J are TRBV7-8 and TRBJ2-3, with D possibly being TRBD2 (6 bases). Germline V CDR1 and CDR2: SGHVS, FQNEAQ. The CDR3 length is 16 residues. V was cut by 0 bases and J by 2 bases, with 12 bases left in between. The CDR3 nucleotides read TGTGCCAGCAGCTTAGCGCGGGCGGGGTTCACAGATACGCAGTATTTT. This gives the protein CASSLARAGFTDTQYF.

J is TRBJ2-2 and V is TRBV9; D unclear. The J call could be wrong; TRBJ1-3 is a better fit for the DNA end. CDR1 and CDR2 (germline): SGDLS, YYNGEE. This CDR3 comprises 13 residues. The CDR3 bases are TGTGCCAGCAGCGTAGGAAGCGGAAACACCATATATTTT. Its protein is CASSVGSGNTIYF.

The V gene is TRBV7-6, the J gene TRBJ1-1; 12 positions match TRBD1. This CDR3 is built from 14 residues. With V trimmed by 5 bases and J by 6 bases, 4 bases remained unmatched. The germline V gene has CDR1 SGHVS and CDR2 FNYEAQ. The CDR3 DNA follows: TGTGCCAGCAGCAAAGGGACAGGGGGCTCTGAAGCTTTCTTT. As protein: CASSKGTGGSEAFF.

The chain carries TRBV27 and TRBJ2-3; TRBD2 might be the D (5 bases). The CDR3 length is 13 residues. V lost 6 bases and J lost 0, with 7 bases in between. Germline assignment: CDR1 MNHEY and CDR2 SMNVEV (reference sequence). CDR3 nucleotides: TGTGCCAGCAGGGACTCTAGCACAGATACGCAGTATTTT. Its protein is CASRDSSTDTQYF.

This chain connects TRBV6-5 to TRBJ2-5; D is perhaps TRBD2 (6 bases). V dropped 6 bases and J dropped 1 base, with 9 bases sitting between them. Germline lookup yields CDR1 MNHEY and CDR2 SVGAGI. CDR3 size: 13 residues. The CDR3 sequence is CASRRGSQETQYF. As DNA, the CDR3 is TGTGCCAGCAGACGGGGGTCCCAAGAGACCCAGTACTTC.

This chain joins TRBV13 and TRBJ2-5; a possible D gene is TRBD1 (6 bases). Per germline, CDR1 PRHDT and CDR2 FYEKMQ (reference sequence). The CDR3 has 13 amino acids. The germline V and J ends were trimmed by 6 bases and 4 bases, with 12 bases remaining between them. For the CDR3, the DNA is TGTGCCAGCAGGGGGGCCGGAGGAGAGACCCAGTACTTC. This codes for CASRGAGGETQYF.

J is TRBJ1-1 and V is TRBV6-4; D gene uncertain. Germline assignment: CDR1 MRHNA and CDR2 SNTAGT. This CDR3 comprises 13 residues. V was shortened by 9 bases and J by 0 bases, with 11 bases between the two germline ends. This CDR3 is CASRAGMNTEAFF. The CDR3 DNA follows: TGTGCCAGTAGGGCGGGCATGAACACTGAAGCTTTCTTT.

V gene TRBV5-1 combines with J gene TRBJ2-3; 8 bases agree with TRBD1. This CDR3 region has 14 residues. The trim removed 6 bases at V and 1 base at J, leaving 4 bases unmatched. Germline-derived CDR1 and CDR2 are SGHRS and YFSETQ. CDR3 sequence reads: CASMGTGGTDTQYF. The CDR3 bases are TGCGCCAGCATGGGGACAGGCGGCACAGATACGCAGTATTTT.

In this sample, this clone turned up once. The rearrangement links TRBV6-1 to TRBJ1-2, with D maybe TRBD1 (5 bases). Germline V gene lookup returns CDR1 MNHNS and CDR2 SASEGT. Deletions cut 3 bases from V and 4 bases from J, with 18 bases between. The CDR3 has 16 amino acids. The CDR3 loop is CASSEDPQARFYGYTF. DNA of the CDR3: TGTGCCAGCAGTGAGGATCCACAGGCGAGATTCTATGGCTACACCTTC.

V gene TRBV6-6 combines with J gene TRBJ2-7, with 8 bases identical to TRBD1. CDR1 is MNHNY, CDR2 SVGAGI, per germline (reference sequence). Germline trimming cut 5 bases from V and 1 base from J; bases unmatched to any gene: 7. This CDR3 comprises 15 residues. CDR3 DNA: TGTGCCAGCAGTCAAGGACAGGGAGAGTCCTACGAGCAGTACTTC. It codes for CASSQGQGESYEQYF.

This chain connects TRBV5-8 to TRBJ2-5; possibly TRBD1 for D (5 bases). The J call is doubtful: the DNA matches TRBJ2-7 better. Germline V gives CDR1 SGHTS, CDR2 YDEGEE. The CDR3 contains 14 residues. The CDR3, as DNA: TGTGCCAGCCTCACCGGCAGGGATTGGACCGAGCAGTACTTC. Encoded protein: CASLTGRDWTEQYF.

V and J are TRBV10-3 and TRBJ1-1, with D perhaps matching TRBD1 (6 bases). V gave up 3 bases and J gave up 3 bases, with 14 bases separating them. Germline assignment: CDR1 ENHRY and CDR2 SYGVKD. The CDR3 has 15 residues. The CDR3 DNA reads as TGTGCCATCAGTGACCGCGGACAGATTCACACTGAAGCTTTCTTT. The encoded protein is CAISDRGQIHTEAFF.

The V and J genes are TRBV29-1 and TRBJ1-1, with 10 bases lining up with TRBD1. The CDR3 consists of 10 residues. Germline CDR1 is SQVTM and CDR2 is ANQGSEA. With V trimmed by 8 bases and J by 8 bases, 2 bases remained unmatched. The CDR3 region is CSTGQGEAFF. CDR3 nucleotide sequence: TGCAGCACGGGACAGGGGGAAGCTTTCTTT.